This TCR beta chain was documented in a study of blood T cell repertoires in COVID-19 (dated by TCRdb to 2019 to 2021). With regard to the full study: The collaborator samples originated in the United States, Italy and Spain and spanned the acute and convalescent phases of COVID-19. The prospective study material was composed of cDNA or gDNA derived from T cells, B-cell-depleted T cells, or PBMCs. Samples came from the ongoing ImmuneRACE study (first 160 participants) plus 1,254 subjects from 6 global collaborators. Where available, HLA class I and class II types were taken from metadata supplied by the sample provider and were not determined by assay-based typing. Sample metadata almost always included a de-identified subject ID, COVID-19 status, age in years and sex. The dataset comprised deeply sampled blood TCRbeta repertoires from subjects exposed to, actively infected with, or recovered from COVID-19. The repertoires were made available in a free public database intended to serve as a resource for research on the immune response to SARS-CoV-2.

On this clone: The antigen it recognizes is unknown. No clone much larger than this one lies a single base away; base qualities are absent.

TCRbeta CDR3 regions were amplified from genomic DNA using the immunoSEQ Assay, a bias-controlled multiplex PCR. Per the authors' processing: Nucleated cell counts per sample were estimated from amplification of reference gene primers within the assay. To quantify the absolute abundance of each unique TCRbeta CDR3 rearrangement, sequence reads were collapsed and filtered. For each sample, productive Simpson clonality was calculated by taking the square root of Simpson's diversity index across productive rearrangements. Imported from immuneACCESS, the table was reduced by TCRdb to in-frame sequences with V and J called. These copies leave out some clones; in studies compared against another copy, an unresolved V gene accounts for under half, and the cause of the remainder is not known. V, J and clone size derive from that table, while D and trimming were established from the DNA sequence. Here the sample has about 160,000 clones; around 84% occur a single time. The ten top clones hold 3% to 4% of the sample.

Each collaborating institution followed its own protocols to collect whole blood in K2EDTA tubes. For TCRbeta analysis, collaborators shipped samples in one of three forms: frozen whole blood, isolated PBMCs, or DNA extracted from either of those sample types. Results and caveats for the whole study, not just this receptor: How much clinical and demographic metadata was included differed by source and by participant, and the metadata was provided uncurated.

The sample taken for sequencing was peripheral blood. The sequence came from a human donor with acute or convalescent COVID-19. The donor label of this sample is uncertain.

The CDR3 region: CASRPGTGAYYGYTF. The DNA sequence is given as TGTGCCAGTAGGCCAGGGACAGGGGCATACTATGGCTACACCTTC. The chain was built from TRBV19 and TRBJ1-2; 10 central bases correspond to TRBD1. The germline V gene (reference sequence) sets CDR1 to LNHDA and CDR2 to SQIVND. From V the trimming removes 6 bases and from J it removes 3 bases, while the gene matches leave 7 bases of the junction unaccounted for. There are 15 amino acids in the CDR3, from cysteine to phenylalanine inclusive. This entry keeps only the CDR3 DNA: 45 bases, framed from base 1.